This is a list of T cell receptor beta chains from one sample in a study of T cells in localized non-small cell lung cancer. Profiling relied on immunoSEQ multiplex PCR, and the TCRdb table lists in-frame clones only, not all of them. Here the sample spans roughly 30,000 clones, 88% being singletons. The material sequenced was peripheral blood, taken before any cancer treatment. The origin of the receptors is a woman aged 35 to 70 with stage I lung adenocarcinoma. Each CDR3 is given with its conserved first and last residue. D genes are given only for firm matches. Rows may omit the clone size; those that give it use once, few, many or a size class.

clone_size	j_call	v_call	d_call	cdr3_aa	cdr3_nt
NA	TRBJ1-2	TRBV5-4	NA	CASSSDIVYGYTF	TGTGCCAGCAGCTCCGACATAGTCTATGGCTACACCTTC
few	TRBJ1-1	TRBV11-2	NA	CASRLVPENTEAFF	TGTGCCAGCAGGCTCGTCCCGGAGAACACTGAAGCTTTCTTT
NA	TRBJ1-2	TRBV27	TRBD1	CASSLKQGDGYTF	TGTGCCAGCAGTTTAAAACAGGGGGATGGCTACACCTTC
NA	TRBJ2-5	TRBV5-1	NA	CASTLDQETQYF	TGCGCCAGCACCCTGGATCAAGAGACCCAGTACTTC
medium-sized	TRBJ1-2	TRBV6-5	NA	CASTTGTNNPYGYTF	TGTGCCAGCACCACCGGGACAAACAACCCGTATGGCTACACCTTC
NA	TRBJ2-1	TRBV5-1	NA	CASSEGLGGNEQFF	TGCGCCAGCAGCGAGGGACTCGGGGGAAATGAGCAGTTCTTC
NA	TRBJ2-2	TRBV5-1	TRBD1	CASSLGGQGAIGELFF	TGCGCCAGCAGCTTGGGCGGACAGGGGGCGATCGGGGAGCTGTTTTTT
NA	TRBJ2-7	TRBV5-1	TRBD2	CASSVGLAGGLYSYEQYF	TGCGCCAGCAGCGTGGGACTAGCGGGGGGATTATACTCCTACGAGCAGTACTTC
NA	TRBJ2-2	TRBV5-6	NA	CASSLISREAGELFF	TGTGCCAGCAGCTTGATTTCCAGGGAAGCCGGGGAGCTGTTTTTT
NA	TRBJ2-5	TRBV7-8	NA	CAISQGTQETQYF	TGTGCCATCTCGCAGGGAACGCAGGAGACCCAGTACTTC
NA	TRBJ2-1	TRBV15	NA	CATSRDWDLYNEQFF	TGTGCCACCAGCAGAGATTGGGACCTCTACAATGAGCAGTTCTTC
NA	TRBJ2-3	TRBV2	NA	CASEATVWLLGTDTQYF	TGTGCCAGCGAGGCCACGGTCTGGCTGTTGGGGACAGATACGCAGTATTTT
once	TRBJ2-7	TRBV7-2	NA	CASSPTGLPGEQYF	TGTGCCAGCAGCCCAACGGGCCTCCCCGGCGAGCAGTACTTC
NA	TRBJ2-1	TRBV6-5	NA	CASSYGRDNEQFF	TGTGCCAGCAGTTATGGTCGGGACAATGAGCAGTTCTTC
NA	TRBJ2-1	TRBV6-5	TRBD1	CASSRTGAYNEQFF	TGTGCCAGCAGTCGGACAGGGGCCTACAATGAGCAGTTCTTC
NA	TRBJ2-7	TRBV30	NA	CAWSGGADEQYF	TGTGCCTGGAGTGGAGGGGCCGACGAGCAGTACTTC
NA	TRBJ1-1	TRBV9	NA	CASSVAAQMNTEAFF	TGTGCCAGCAGCGTGGCAGCCCAAATGAACACTGAAGCTTTCTTT
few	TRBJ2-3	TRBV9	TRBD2	CASSVGRGSTDTQYF	TGTGCCAGCAGCGTAGGGCGGGGGAGCACAGATACGCAGTATTTT
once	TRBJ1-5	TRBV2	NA	CASSGTGGGQPQHF	TGTGCCAGCAGCGGTACCGGGGGCGGACAGCCCCAGCATTTT
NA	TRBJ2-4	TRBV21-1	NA	CASSKAPAGGHLRNIQYF	TGTGCCAGCAGCAAAGCGCCGGCGGGGGGGCATTTAAGAAACATTCAGTACTTC
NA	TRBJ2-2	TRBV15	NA	CATSISPGELFF	TGTGCCACCAGCATCAGCCCCGGGGAGCTGTTTTTT
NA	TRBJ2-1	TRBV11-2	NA	CASSLEGGYNEQFF	TGTGCCAGCAGCTTAGAGGGGGGTTACAATGAGCAGTTCTTC
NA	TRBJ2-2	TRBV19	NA	CASSHPGHLNTGELFF	TGTGCCAGTAGTCACCCGGGACATCTCAACACCGGGGAGCTGTTTTTT
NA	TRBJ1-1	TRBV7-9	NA	CASSLESNTEAFF	TGTGCCAGCAGCCTAGAAAGTAACACTGAAGCTTTCTTT
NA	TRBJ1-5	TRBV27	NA	CASSSQPAAQPQHF	TGTGCCAGCAGTTCACAACCGGCAGCTCAGCCCCAGCATTTT
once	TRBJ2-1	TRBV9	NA	CASSVGLQFFQFF	TGTGCCAGCAGCGTAGGACTACAGTTTTTTCAGTTCTTC
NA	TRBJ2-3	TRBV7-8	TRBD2	CASSGPGGPGESDTQYF	TGTGCCAGCTCAGGACCGGGGGGGCCTGGAGAATCAGATACGCAGTATTTT
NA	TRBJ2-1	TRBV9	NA	CASSVALENEQFF	TGTGCCAGCAGCGTAGCATTGGAGAATGAGCAGTTCTTC
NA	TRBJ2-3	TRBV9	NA	CASSPGGTGTDTQYF	TGTGCCAGCAGCCCGGGGGGCACTGGCACAGATACGCAGTATTTT
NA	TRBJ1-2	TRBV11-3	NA	CASSLGLTGGYTF	TGTGCCAGCAGCTTAGGTCTTACAGGTGGCTACACCTTC
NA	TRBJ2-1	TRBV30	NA	CAWNSYYNEQFF	TGTGCCTGGAACTCCTACTACAATGAGCAGTTCTTC
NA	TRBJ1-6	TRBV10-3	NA	CAISVQGDGISPLHF	TGTGCCATCAGTGTCCAAGGGGACGGAATCTCACCCCTCCACTTT